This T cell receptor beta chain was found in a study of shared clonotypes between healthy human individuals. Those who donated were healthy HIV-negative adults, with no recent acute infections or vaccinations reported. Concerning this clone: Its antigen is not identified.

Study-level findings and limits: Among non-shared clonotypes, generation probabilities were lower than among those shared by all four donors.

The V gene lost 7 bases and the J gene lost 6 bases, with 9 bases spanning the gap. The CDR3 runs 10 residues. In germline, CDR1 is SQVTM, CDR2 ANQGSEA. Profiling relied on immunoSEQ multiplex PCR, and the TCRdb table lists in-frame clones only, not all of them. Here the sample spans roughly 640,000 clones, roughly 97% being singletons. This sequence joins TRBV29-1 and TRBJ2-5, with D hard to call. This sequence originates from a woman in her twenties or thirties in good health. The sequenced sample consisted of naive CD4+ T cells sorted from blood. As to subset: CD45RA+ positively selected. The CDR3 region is CSASDKTQYF. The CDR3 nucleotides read TGCAGCGCATCCGATAAGACCCAGTACTTC.